This T cell receptor (beta chain) was obtained from a study of cytomegalovirus exposure and HLA in healthy donors. In the PCR, 60 Vbeta and 13 Jbeta primers were used. Clones were sequenced by immunoSEQ multiplex PCR, and TCRdb holds only the in-frame ones, with some missing. The sample data list 50,000 to 70,000 clones. Study-wide findings and caveats: Reports indicate that TCR beta sequences accurately predicted the HLA-A and HLA-B alleles of most subjects.

The CDR3 runs 13 residues. Per germline, CDR1 ENHRY and CDR2 SYGVKD. On this clone: What it binds is not known. Mismatch with germline at one junction end may stem from a read error.

The receptor's source is a male donor in good health and CMV-seronegative. Sequenced sample: PBMCs. The chain carries TRBV10-3 and TRBJ2-3, with D possibly TRBD2 on 5 matching bases. CDR3 nucleotides: TGTGCCATCAGGGAGGAGCCCACAGATAAGCAGTATTTT. Translating it yields CAIREEPTDKQYF.